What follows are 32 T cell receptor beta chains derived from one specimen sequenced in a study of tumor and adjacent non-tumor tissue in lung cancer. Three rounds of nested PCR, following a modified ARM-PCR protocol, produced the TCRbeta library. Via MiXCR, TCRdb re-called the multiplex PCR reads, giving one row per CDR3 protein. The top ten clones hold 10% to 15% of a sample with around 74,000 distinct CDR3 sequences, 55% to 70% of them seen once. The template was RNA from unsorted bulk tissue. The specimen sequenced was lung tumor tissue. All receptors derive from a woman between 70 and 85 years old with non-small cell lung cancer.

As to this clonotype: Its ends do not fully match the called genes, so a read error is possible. The CDR3 region is CASSTRGARYGQYF. CDR3 nucleotide sequence: TGTGCCAGCAGTACCCGAGGAGCACGATACGGGCAGTACTTC. V gene TRBV6-5 combines with J gene TRBJ2-7; D not certain. The germline V gene encodes CDR1 MNHEY and CDR2 SVGAGI. This CDR3 has 14 residues.

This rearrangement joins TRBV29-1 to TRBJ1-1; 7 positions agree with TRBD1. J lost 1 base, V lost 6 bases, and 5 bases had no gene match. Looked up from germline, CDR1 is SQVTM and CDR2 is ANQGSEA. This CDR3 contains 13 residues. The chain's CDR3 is CSVGTDSNTEAFF. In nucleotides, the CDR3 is TGCAGCGTAGGGACAGACTCGAACACTGAAGCTTTCTTT.

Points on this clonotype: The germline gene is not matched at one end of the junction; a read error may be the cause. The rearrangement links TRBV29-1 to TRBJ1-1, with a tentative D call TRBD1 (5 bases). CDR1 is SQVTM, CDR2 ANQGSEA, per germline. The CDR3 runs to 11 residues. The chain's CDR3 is CSAQGVTEALF. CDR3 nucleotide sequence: TGCAGCGCTCAGGGAGTCACTGAAGCTTTATTT.

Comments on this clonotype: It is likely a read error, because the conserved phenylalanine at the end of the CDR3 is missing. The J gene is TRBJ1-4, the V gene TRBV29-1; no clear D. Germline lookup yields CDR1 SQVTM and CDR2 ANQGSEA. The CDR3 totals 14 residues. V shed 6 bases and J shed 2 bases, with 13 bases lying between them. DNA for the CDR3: TGCAGCGTCGGGCAGGCGGGGACTAATGAAAAACTGTTTTAT. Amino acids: CSVGQAGTNEKLFY.

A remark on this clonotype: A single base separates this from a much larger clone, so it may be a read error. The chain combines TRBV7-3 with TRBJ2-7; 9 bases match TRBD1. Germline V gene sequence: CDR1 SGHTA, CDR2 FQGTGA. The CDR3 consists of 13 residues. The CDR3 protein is CASSIGQGYEHYF. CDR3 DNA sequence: TGTGCCAGCAGCATCGGACAGGGGTACGAGCACTACTTC.

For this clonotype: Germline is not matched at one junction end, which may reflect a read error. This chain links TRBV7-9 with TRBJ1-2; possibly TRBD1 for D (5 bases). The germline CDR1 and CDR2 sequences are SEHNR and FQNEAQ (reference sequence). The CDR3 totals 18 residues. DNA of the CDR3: TGTGCCAGCAGCTCCCAAAGGACAACTGTCGATGCTAACTATGGCTACATCTTC. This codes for CASSSQRTTVDANYGYIF.

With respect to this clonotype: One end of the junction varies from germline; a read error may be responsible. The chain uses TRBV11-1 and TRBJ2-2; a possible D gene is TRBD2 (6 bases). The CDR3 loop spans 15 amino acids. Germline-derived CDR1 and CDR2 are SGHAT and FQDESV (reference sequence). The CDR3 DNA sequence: TGTGCCAGCAACTTAACGGGACTCCTTGCCGGGGAGCTGTTTTTT. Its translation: CASNLTGLLAGELFF. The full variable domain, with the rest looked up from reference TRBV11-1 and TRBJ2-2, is EAEVAQSPRYKITEKSQAVAFWCDPISGHATLYWYRQILGQGPELLVQFQDESVVDDSQLPKDRFSAERLKGVDSTLKIQPAELGDSAMYLCASNLTGLLAGELFFGEGSRLTVL.

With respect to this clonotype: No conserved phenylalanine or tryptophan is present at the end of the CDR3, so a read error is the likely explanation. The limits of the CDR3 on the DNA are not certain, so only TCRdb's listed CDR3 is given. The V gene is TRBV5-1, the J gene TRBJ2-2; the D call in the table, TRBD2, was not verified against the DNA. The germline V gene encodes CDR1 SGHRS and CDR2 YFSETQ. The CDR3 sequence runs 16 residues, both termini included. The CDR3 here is CASSSSRTSVTGELLL.

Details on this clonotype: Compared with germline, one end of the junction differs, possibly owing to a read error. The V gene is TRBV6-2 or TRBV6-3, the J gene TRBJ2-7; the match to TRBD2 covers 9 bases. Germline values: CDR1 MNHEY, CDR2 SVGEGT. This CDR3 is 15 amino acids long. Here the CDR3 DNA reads TGTGCCAGCAGTTCCCGCGGGACTAGCAATTACGAGCAGCACTTC. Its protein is CASSSRGTSNYEQHF.

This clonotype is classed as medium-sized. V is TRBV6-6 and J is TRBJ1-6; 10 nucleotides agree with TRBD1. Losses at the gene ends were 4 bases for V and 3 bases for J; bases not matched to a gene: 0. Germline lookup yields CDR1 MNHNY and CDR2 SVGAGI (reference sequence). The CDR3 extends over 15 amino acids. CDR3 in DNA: TGTGCCAGCAGTTGGACAGGGGGCTATAATTCACCCCTCCACTTT. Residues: CASSWTGGYNSPLHF.

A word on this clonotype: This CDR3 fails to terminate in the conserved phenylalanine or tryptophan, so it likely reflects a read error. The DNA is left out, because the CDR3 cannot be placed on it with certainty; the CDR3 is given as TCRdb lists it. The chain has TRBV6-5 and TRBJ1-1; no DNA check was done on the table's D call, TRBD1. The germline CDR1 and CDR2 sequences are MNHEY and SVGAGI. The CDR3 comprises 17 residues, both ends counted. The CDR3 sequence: CASSYSRTGGLNTQAIL.

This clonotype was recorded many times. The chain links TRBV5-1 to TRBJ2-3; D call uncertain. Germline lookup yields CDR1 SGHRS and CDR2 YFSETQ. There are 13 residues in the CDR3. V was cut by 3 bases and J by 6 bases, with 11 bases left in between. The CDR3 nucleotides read TGCGCCAGCAGCTCCCTATTAGAGGATACGCAGTATTTT. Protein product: CASSSLLEDTQYF. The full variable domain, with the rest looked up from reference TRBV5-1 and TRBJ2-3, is KAGVTQTPRYLIKTRGQQVTLSCSPISGHRSVSWYQQTPGQGLQFLFEYFSETQRNKGNFPGRFSGRQFSNSRSEMNVSTLELGDSALYLCASSSLLEDTQYFGPGTRLTVL.

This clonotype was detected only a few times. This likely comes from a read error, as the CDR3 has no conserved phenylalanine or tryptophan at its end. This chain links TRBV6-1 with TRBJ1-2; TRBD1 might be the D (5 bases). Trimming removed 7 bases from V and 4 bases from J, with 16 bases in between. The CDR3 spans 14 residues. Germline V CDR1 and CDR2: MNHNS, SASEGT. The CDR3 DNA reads TGTGCCAGCAAACACCCAGGGAGTGGCTATGGCTACACCCTC. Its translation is CASKHPGSGYGYTL.

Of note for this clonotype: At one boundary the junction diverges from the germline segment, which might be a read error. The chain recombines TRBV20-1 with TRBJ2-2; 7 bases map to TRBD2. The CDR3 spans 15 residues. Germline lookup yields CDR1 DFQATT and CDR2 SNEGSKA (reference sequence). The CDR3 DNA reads TGCTGTGCTAGCGCCGGCGGGAGTGTATCCGGGGAGCTGTTTTTT. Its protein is CCASAGGSVSGELFF.

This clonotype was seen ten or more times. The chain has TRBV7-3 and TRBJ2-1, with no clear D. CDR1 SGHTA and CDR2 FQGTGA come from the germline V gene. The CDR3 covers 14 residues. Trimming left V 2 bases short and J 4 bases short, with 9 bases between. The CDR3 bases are TGTGCCAGCAGCTTACTAGACGGATACAATGAGCAGTTCTTC. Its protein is CASSLLDGYNEQFF.

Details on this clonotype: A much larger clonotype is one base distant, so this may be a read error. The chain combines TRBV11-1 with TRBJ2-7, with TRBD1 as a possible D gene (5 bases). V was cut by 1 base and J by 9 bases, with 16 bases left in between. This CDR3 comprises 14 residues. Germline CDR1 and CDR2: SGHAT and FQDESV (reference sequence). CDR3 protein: CASSLDQSGNLQYF. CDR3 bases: TGTGCCAGCAGCTTAGACCAATCAGGGAACCTGCAGTACTTC. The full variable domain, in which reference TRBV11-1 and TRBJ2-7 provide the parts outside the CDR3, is EAEVAQSPRYKITEKSQAVAFWCDPISGHATLYWYRQILGQGPELLVQFQDESVVDDSQLPKDRFSAERLKGVDSTLKIQPAELGDSAMYLCASSLDQSGNLQYFGPGTRLTVT.

The CDR3 spells CASRLWGTRGGNQFF. The CDR3 DNA reads TGTGCCAGCAGGTTATGGGGGACTAGGGGTGGCAATCAGTTCTTC. This chain connects TRBV11-3 to TRBJ2-1, with TRBD2 identical over 8 bases. The germline gives CDR1 SGHNT, CDR2 YENEEA. V lost 6 bases to trimming and J lost 13 bases; unmatched junction nucleotides: 17. The CDR3 loop spans 15 amino acids.

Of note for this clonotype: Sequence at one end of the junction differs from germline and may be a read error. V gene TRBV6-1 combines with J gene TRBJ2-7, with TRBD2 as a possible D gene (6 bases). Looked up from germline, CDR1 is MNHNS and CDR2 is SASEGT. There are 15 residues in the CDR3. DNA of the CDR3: TGTGCCAGCAGTGTGGGCGCTAGCGTCCTCTACGAGCGGTACTTC. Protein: CASSVGASVLYERYF.

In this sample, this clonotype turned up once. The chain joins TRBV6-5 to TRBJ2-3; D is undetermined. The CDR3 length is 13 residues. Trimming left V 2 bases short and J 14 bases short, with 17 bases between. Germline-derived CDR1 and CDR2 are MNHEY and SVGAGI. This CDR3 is CASSYGLTDMRYF. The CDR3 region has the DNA TGTGCCAGCAGTTACGGGCTCACAGATATGCGGTATTTT.

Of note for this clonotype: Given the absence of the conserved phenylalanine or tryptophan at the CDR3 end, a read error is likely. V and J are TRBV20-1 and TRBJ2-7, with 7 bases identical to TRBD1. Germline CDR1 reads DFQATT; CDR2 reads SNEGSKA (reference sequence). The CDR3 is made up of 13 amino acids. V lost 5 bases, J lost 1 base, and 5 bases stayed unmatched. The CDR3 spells CSAHRGGSYEQYC. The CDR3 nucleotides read TGCAGTGCTCACAGGGGTGGGTCCTACGAGCAGTACTGC.

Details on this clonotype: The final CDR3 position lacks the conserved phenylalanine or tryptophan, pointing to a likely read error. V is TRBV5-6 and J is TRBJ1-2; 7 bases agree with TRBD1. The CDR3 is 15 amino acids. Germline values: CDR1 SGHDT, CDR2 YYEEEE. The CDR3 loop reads CATSLKQGNNYGYTL. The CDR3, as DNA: TGTGCCACCAGCTTGAAACAGGGGAATAACTATGGCTACACCTTA.

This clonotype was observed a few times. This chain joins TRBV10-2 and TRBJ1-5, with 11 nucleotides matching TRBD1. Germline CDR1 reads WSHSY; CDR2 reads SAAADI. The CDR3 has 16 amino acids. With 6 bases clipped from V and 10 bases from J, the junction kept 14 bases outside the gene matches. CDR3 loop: CASSMGTGGHSHPQHF. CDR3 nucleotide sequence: TGCGCCAGCAGCATGGGGACAGGGGGTCACAGTCACCCCCAGCATTTT.

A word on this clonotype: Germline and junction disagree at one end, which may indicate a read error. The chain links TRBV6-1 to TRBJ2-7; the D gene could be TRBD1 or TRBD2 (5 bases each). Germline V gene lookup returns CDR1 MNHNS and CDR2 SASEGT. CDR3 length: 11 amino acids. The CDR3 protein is CASSEGWRGDF. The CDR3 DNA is TGTGCCAGCAGCGAAGGTTGGCGAGGGGACTTC.

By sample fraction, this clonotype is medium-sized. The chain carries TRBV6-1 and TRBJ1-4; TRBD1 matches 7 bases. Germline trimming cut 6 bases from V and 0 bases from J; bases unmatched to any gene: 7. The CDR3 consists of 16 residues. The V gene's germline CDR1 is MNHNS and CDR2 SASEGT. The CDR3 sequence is CASRPRTGPTNEKLFF. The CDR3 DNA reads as TGTGCCAGCAGGCCTCGGACAGGCCCAACTAATGAAAAACTGTTTTTT.

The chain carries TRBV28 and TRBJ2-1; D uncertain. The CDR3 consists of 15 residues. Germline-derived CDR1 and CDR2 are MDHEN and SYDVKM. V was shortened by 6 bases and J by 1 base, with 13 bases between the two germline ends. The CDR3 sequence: CASSSAALSYNEQFF. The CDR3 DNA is TGTGCCAGCAGCTCGGCGGCTTTGTCCTACAATGAGCAGTTCTTC.

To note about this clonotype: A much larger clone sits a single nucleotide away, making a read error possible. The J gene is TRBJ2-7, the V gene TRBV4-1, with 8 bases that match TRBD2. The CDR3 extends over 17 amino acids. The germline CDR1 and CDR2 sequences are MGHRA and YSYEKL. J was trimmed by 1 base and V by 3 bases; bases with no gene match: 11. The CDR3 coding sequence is TGCGCCAGCAGCCAGGACCTTCCAGCGGGAGAATCCTACGAGCAGTACTTC. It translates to CASSQDLPAGESYEQYF.

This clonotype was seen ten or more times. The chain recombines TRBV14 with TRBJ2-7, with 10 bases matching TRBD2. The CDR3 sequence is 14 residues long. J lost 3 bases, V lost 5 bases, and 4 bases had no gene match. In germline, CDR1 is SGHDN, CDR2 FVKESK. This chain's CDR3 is CASSTGLADYEQYF. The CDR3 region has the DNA TGTGCCAGCAGCACTGGACTAGCGGACTACGAGCAGTACTTC.

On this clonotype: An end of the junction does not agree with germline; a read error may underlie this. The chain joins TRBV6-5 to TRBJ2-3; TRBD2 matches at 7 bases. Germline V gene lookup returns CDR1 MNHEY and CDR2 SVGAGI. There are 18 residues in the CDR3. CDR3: CACMAALGTIGYTDTRYF. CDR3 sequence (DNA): TGTGCCTGCATGGCTGCCTTAGGGACTATCGGATACACAGATACGCGGTATTTT.

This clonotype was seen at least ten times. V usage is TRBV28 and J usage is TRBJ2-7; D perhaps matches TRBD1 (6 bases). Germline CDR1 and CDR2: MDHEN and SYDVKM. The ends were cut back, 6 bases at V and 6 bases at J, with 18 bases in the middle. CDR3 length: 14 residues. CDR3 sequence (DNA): TGTGCCAGCAGCTCCACAGGGCTCCGATCCGAGCAGTACTTC. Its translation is CASSSTGLRSEQYF.

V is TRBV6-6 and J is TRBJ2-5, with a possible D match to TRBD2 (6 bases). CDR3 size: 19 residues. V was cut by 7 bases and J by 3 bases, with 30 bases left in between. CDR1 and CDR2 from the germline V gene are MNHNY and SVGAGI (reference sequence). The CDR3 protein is CASNGPETSTENEKETQYF. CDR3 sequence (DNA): TGTGCCAGCAACGGTCCGGAGACTAGTACGGAAAACGAAAAAGAGACCCAGTACTTC.

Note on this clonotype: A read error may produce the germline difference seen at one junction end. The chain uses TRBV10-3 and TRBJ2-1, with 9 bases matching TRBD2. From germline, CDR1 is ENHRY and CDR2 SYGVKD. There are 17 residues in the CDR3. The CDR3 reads CAISEPRSSGDHNGQFF. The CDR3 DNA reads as TGTGCCATCAGTGAGCCGAGGTCTAGCGGGGATCACAATGGGCAGTTCTTC.

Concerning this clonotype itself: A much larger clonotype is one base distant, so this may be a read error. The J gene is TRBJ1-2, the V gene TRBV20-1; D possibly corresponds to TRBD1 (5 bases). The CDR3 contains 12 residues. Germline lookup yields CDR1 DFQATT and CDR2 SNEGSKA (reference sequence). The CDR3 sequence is CTAVGTIYGYTF. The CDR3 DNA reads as TGCACTGCTGTCGGGACCATCTATGGCTACACCTTC.